This T cell receptor (beta chain) was obtained from a study of CD8+ T cells in alopecia areata. About the study: Treated patients took oral tofacitinib at 5 to 10 mg twice daily.

Study results and caveats: Shared TCR sequences were less clear between patients than in mice, possibly partly from HLA diversity. Normal scalp showed lower clonality than lesional scalp, especially alopecia totalis/universalis.

A note on this clone: Its antigen is unidentified.

Trimming at V came to 8 bases and at J to 7 bases, leaving 6 bases not matched to a gene. There are 13 residues in the CDR3. CDR1 and CDR2 (germline): SNHLY, FYNNEI. Extraction of RNA preceded its reverse transcription into cDNA, which served as the sequencing template. TCRdb keeps only in-frame clones here, not all; method: immunoSEQ multiplex PCR. This sample carries roughly 130,000 clones, 45% to 65% of them seen once, and the ten largest clones take less than 5.5%. PBMCs were stained for CD3, CD4 and CD8, and CD4+ and CD8+ T cells were sorted. The sequence derives from a human donor with alopecia areata. The chain recombines TRBV2 with TRBJ2-7, with 12 bases fitting TRBD1. Here the sequenced sample was CD4+ T cells sorted from blood, taken at week 0. CDR3 sequence reads: CASRDRGRGEQYF. For the CDR3, the DNA is TGTGCCAGCCGGGACAGGGGGCGCGGAGAGCAGTACTTC.